This T cell receptor (beta chain) was sequenced for a study of PD-1 blockade in mismatch repair-deficient tumors. Study at large: Enrolled about 2012-2016, patients had progressing, pretreated mismatch repair-deficient cancers of approximately 13 types. Study observations and caveats: Tumor-resident clones, often absent from pretreatment blood, expanded after pembrolizumab and then contracted.

Sequencing used immunoSEQ multiplex PCR; TCRdb keeps in-frame clones, though not all of them. The sample has approximately 16,000 clones; roughly 84% are singletons. Germline V CDR1 and CDR2: SSHAT, FNYEAQ (reference sequence). The CDR3 consists of 16 residues. The J segment lost 8 bases and the V segment lost 5 bases, leaving 15 bases of the junction unmatched. PCR or immunohistochemistry showed mismatch repair deficiency in every enrolled patient. TCR sequencing covered a few patients who responded to pembrolizumab. A note on this clone: The antigen is undetermined.

The gene calls are TRBV7-7 and TRBJ2-5; 9 bases are a match to TRBD2. Source: PBMCs, taken less than 25 weeks after starting pembrolizumab. The sequence came from an adult with mismatch repair-deficient cancer. The CDR3 DNA sequence: TGTGCCAGCAGCGACCAGACTAGCGGTCGGCCATACACCCAGTACTTC. Translated, it gives CASSDQTSGRPYTQYF.